A selection of T cell receptor beta chains follows, all from one sample in a study of a mutant IDH1 vaccine in newly diagnosed glioma. Libraries were prepared by immunoSEQ multiplex PCR; TCRdb keeps only in-frame clonotypes and omits some of them. The sample records some 56,000 clones, more than 85% being singletons. Sample: PBMCs, taken from a glioma patient treated with radiotherapy, temozolomide or both. The receptor source for this set is a man between 45 and 60 years old with glioma. CDR3s include the opening cysteine and the closing phenylalanine or tryptophan. Each record gives: V gene, J gene, clone size, CDR3 protein. A clone size is listed for some rows: how often the clone was seen (once, few, many), or a class if it is expanded.

v_call: TRBV30; j_call: TRBJ1-1; clone_size: few; cdr3_aa: CAWRSRDRLNTEAFF
v_call: TRBV6-5; j_call: TRBJ2-7; clone_size: .; cdr3_aa: CASSHRDRGYEQYF
v_call: TRBV5-1; j_call: TRBJ2-5; clone_size: .; cdr3_aa: CASSRGGGGNIQETQYF
v_call: TRBV6-5; j_call: TRBJ2-7; clone_size: .; cdr3_aa: CASRGTGLTYEQYF
v_call: TRBV19; j_call: TRBJ1-5; clone_size: .; cdr3_aa: CASSRTGSNQPQHF
v_call: TRBV19; j_call: TRBJ2-7; clone_size: .; cdr3_aa: CASSIALAGPAYEQYF
v_call: TRBV4-3; j_call: TRBJ2-7; clone_size: .; cdr3_aa: CASSQDLHGRGEQYF
v_call: TRBV7-2; j_call: TRBJ1-2; clone_size: .; cdr3_aa: CASSSPRAGVEGYTF
v_call: TRBV9; j_call: TRBJ1-4; clone_size: .; cdr3_aa: CASSVAGAGNEKLFF
v_call: TRBV5-8; j_call: TRBJ1-1; clone_size: .; cdr3_aa: CASSLVGGVTEAFF
v_call: TRBV29-1; j_call: TRBJ2-1; clone_size: .; cdr3_aa: CSVERVGEQFF